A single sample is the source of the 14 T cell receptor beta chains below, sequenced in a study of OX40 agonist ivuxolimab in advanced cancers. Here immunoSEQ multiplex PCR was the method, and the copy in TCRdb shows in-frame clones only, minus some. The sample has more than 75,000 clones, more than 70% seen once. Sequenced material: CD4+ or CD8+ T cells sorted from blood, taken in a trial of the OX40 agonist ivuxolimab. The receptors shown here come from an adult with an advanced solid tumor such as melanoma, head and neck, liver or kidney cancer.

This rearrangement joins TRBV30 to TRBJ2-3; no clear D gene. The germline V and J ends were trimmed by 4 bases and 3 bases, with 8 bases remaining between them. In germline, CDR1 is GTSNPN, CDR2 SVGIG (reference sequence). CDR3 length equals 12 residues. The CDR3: CAWTKKTDTQYF. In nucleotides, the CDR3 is TGTGCCTGGACTAAAAAAACAGATACGCAGTATTTT.

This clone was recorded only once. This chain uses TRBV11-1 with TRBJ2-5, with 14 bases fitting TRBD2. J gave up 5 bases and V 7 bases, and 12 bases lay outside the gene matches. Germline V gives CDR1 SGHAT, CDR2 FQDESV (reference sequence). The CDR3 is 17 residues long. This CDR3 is CASTLGTSGGLGETQYF. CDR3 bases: TGTGCCAGCACCTTGGGGACTAGCGGGGGTTTGGGGGAGACCCAGTACTTC.

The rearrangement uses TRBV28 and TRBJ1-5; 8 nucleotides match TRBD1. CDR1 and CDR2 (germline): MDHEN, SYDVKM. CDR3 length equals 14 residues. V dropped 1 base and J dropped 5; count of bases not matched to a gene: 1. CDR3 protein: CASSLSGGDQPQHF. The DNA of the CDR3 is TGTGCCAGCAGTTTATCAGGGGGCGATCAGCCCCAGCATTTT.

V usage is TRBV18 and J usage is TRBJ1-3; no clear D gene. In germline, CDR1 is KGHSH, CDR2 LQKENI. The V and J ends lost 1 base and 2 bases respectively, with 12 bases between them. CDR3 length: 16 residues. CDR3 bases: TGTGCCAGCTCACCACAAGGGCCCGTCCCTGGAAACACCATATATTTT. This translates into CASSPQGPVPGNTIYF.

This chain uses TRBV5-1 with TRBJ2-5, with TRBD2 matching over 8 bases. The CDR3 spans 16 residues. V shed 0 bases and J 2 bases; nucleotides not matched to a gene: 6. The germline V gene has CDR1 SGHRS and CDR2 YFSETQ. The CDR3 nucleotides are TGCGCCAGCAGCTTGGGAAGCGGGGGAACGCAAGAGACCCAGTACTTC. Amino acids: CASSLGSGGTQETQYF. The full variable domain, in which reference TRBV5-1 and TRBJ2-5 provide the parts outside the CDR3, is KAGVTQTPRYLIKTRGQQVTLSCSPISGHRSVSWYQQTPGQGLQFLFEYFSETQRNKGNFPGRFSGRQFSNSRSEMNVSTLELGDSALYLCASSLGSGGTQETQYFGPGTRLLVL.

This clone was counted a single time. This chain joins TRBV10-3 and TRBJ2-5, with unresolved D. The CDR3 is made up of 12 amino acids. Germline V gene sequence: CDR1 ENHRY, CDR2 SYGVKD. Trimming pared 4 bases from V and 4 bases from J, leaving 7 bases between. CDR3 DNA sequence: TGTGCCATCAGTGGGAGTGGAGAGACCCAGTACTTC. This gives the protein CAISGSGETQYF.

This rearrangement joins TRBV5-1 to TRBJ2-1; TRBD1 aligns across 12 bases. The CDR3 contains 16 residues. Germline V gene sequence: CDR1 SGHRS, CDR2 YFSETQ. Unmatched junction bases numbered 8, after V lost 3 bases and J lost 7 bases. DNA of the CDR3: TGCGCCAGCAGCTCGCCCGGGACAGGGGGCAAGAATGAGCAGTTCTTC. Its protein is CASSSPGTGGKNEQFF. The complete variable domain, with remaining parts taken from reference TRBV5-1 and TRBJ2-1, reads KAGVTQTPRYLIKTRGQQVTLSCSPISGHRSVSWYQQTPGQGLQFLFEYFSETQRNKGNFPGRFSGRQFSNSRSEMNVSTLELGDSALYLCASSSPGTGGKNEQFFGPGTRLTVL.

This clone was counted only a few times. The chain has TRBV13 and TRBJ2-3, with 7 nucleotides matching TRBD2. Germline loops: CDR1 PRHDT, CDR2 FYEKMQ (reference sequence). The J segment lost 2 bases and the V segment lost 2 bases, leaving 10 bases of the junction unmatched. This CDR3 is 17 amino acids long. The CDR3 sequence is CASSLLRGGSITDTQYF. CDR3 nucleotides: TGTGCCAGCAGCTTACTGAGGGGCGGGAGCATCACAGATACGCAGTATTTT.

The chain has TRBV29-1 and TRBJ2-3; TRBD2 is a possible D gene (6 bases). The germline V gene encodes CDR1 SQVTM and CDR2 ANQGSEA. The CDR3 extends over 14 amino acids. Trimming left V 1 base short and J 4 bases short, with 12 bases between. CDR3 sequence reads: CSVEGGSGADTQYF. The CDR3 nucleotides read TGCAGCGTTGAAGGGGGTTCGGGGGCAGATACGCAGTATTTT.

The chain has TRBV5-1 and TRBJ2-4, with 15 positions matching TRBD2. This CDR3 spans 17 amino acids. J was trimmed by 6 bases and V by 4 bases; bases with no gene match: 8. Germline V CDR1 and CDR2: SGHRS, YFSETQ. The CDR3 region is CASSTGLAGGVGNIQYF. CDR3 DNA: TGCGCCAGCAGCACGGGACTAGCGGGAGGAGTAGGAAACATTCAGTACTTC.

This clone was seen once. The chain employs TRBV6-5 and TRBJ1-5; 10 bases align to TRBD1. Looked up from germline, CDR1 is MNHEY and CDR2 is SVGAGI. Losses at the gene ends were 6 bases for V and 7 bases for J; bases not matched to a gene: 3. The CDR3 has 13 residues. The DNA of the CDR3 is TGTGCCAGCAGCCAGGACAGGGGGCAGCCCCAGCATTTT. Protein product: CASSQDRGQPQHF.

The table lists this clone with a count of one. The CDR3, as DNA: TGTGCCAGCAGCCCGGACAACTATGGCTACACCTTC. Translated, it gives CASSPDNYGYTF. The chain employs TRBV11-2 and TRBJ1-2; D gene uncertain. The germline V gene encodes CDR1 SGHAT and CDR2 FQNNGV. The germline V and J ends were trimmed by 5 bases and 2 bases, with 6 bases remaining between them. This CDR3 is built from 12 residues.

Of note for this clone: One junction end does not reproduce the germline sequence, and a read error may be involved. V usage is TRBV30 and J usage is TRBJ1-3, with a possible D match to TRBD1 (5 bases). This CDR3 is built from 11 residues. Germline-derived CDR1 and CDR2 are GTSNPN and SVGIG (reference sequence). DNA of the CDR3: TGTGCCTGGAGTACTGGGGGGACCACATATTTT. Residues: CAWSTGGTTYF.

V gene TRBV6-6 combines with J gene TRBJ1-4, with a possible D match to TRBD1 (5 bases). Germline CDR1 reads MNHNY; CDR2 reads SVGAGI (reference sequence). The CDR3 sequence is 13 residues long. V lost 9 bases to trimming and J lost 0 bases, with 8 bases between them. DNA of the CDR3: TGTGCCAGTCGACAGTCAACTAATGAAAAACTGTTTTTT. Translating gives CASRQSTNEKLFF.